The text below deals with one TCR beta chain. The antigen is undetermined. Repertoires were generated with immunoSEQ multiplex PCR, while TCRdb's copy carries only in-frame clones and drops some. The sample yields fewer than 200,000 clones, approximately 94% seen once. The CDR3 length is 13 residues. Germline V gene sequence: CDR1 LNHDA, CDR2 SQIVND (reference sequence). Trimming stripped 2 bases from V and 1 base from J, with 5 bases between. These data originate in a study of T cell responses to AZD1222 COVID-19 vaccine. Notes on the study in general: Among those given AZD1222, only five or six were seropositive at baseline. Distributed over spike, vaccine-associated CD4 TCRs predominated at 160-218 and 743-854.

Sequenced material: peripheral blood, taken 28 days after the second AZD1222 dose. The receptor's source is an adult who received the AZD1222 COVID-19 vaccine. V gene TRBV19 combines with J gene TRBJ1-1; no clear D. The CDR3 loop is CASSINRNTEAFF. The DNA for the CDR3 is TGTGCCAGTAGTATAAACAGGAACACTGAAGCTTTCTTT.